This is a list of T cell receptor beta chains from one sample in a study of T cell responses to AZD1222 COVID-19 vaccine. Using immunoSEQ multiplex PCR, the repertoire was profiled, and TCRdb retains in-frame clones only, with some absent. The sample holds 120,000 or so clones, roughly 84% seen once. Source: peripheral blood, taken 28 days after the second AZD1222 dose. The source is an adult who received the AZD1222 COVID-19 vaccine. CDR3s include the opening cysteine and the closing phenylalanine or tryptophan. D genes are given only for firm matches. Clone size is given for some rows only: seen once, a few or many times, or a class if the clone is expanded.

J | size | D | V | CDR3 | DNA
TRBJ1-2 | . | . | TRBV5-5 | CASSLDLTGAGYTF | TGTGCCAGCAGCTTGGATTTGACGGGGGCTGGCTACACCTTC
TRBJ2-2 | once | . | TRBV4-1 | CASSPRPPNTGELFF | TGCGCCAGCAGCCCGCGACCTCCCAACACCGGGGAGCTGTTTTTT
TRBJ1-1 | few | . | TRBV6-6 | CASTPGGTEAFF | TGTGCCAGCACCCCCGGTGGCACTGAAGCTTTCTTT
TRBJ2-3 | once | TRBD2 | TRBV28 | CASSLSSGVVADTQYF | TGTGCCAGCAGTTTATCTAGCGGGGTTGTTGCAGATACGCAGTATTTT
TRBJ2-5 | once | . | TRBV5-1 | CASSLFMTVQETQYF | TGCGCCAGCAGCTTGTTTATGACAGTCCAAGAGACCCAGTACTTC
TRBJ1-1 | once | . | TRBV11-3 | CASSLDRYTEAFF | TGTGCCAGCAGCTTAGATCGTTACACTGAAGCTTTCTTT
TRBJ2-7 | . | TRBD2 | TRBV4-3 | CASSQQTGTSVYEQYF | TGCGCCAGCAGCCAACAAACCGGGACTAGCGTGTACGAGCAGTACTTC
TRBJ1-1 | few | . | TRBV10-3 | CAISRAGTEAFF | TGTGCCATCTCGCGGGCGGGCACTGAAGCTTTCTTT
TRBJ2-3 | . | . | TRBV7-2 | CASTYRGTDTQYF | TGTGCCAGCACCTACCGCGGCACAGATACGCAGTATTTT
TRBJ2-1 | few | . | TRBV5-1 | CASSLFSQGSEQFF | TGCGCCAGCAGCTTGTTTTCGCAGGGCAGTGAGCAGTTCTTC
TRBJ2-7 | . | . | TRBV7-9 | CASSYGGGYEQYF | TGTGCCAGCAGCTACGGCGGTGGGTACGAGCAGTACTTC
TRBJ1-2 | . | . | TRBV28 | CASSLVGVNYGYTF | TGTGCCAGCAGTTTAGTGGGAGTTAACTATGGCTACACCTTC
TRBJ2-5 | . | TRBD1 | TRBV28 | CASSSNPGTGGGETQYF | TGTGCCAGCAGTTCGAATCCAGGGACAGGTGGCGGAGAGACCCAGTACTTC
TRBJ1-3 | . | . | TRBV10-3 | CAISESRQVHTIYF | TGTGCCATCAGTGAGTCCCGACAGGTACACACCATATATTTT
TRBJ1-5 | . | TRBD1 | TRBV10-3 | CAIAAGTGSGQPQHF | TGTGCCATCGCCGCCGGGACAGGGTCGGGTCAGCCCCAGCATTTT
TRBJ1-5 | . | . | TRBV19 | CATIENEAGNQPQHF | TGTGCCACAATCGAGAATGAAGCGGGCAATCAGCCCCAGCATTTT
TRBJ2-1 | . | . | TRBV10-3 | CAISGRESSYNEQFF | TGTGCCATCAGTGGCAGGGAGAGCTCCTACAATGAGCAGTTCTTC
TRBJ1-1 | . | . | TRBV5-4 | CASSLGAGGTEAFF | TGTGCCAGCAGCTTGGGGGCAGGTGGCACTGAAGCTTTCTTT
TRBJ1-2 | . | . | TRBV28 | CASSLGGYGYTF | TGTGCCAGCAGTCTCGGTGGATATGGCTACACCTTC
TRBJ2-7 | . | TRBD1 | TRBV10-3 | CATSAGQGGKNEQYF | TGTGCCACCTCCGCGGGACAGGGGGGTAAGAACGAGCAGTACTTC
TRBJ2-2 | . | TRBD1 | TRBV10-1 | CASRDTGAGELFF | TGCGCCAGCAGGGATACAGGGGCCGGGGAGCTGTTTTTT
TRBJ2-3 | once | TRBD1 | TRBV11-2 | CASSHGTGMMWGTDTQYF | TGTGCCAGCAGCCACGGGACAGGGATGATGTGGGGCACAGATACGCAGTATTTT
TRBJ1-1 | . | TRBD1 | TRBV7-2 | CASSSRQGRTEAFF | TGTGCCAGCAGCTCACGACAGGGAAGGACTGAAGCTTTCTTT
TRBJ1-2 | . | TRBD1 | TRBV9 | CASSPGTVYGYTF | TGTGCCAGCAGCCCAGGGACAGTGTATGGCTACACCTTC
TRBJ1-1 | . | TRBD1 | TRBV28 | CASSQTPGQGFGWAFF | TGTGCCAGCAGTCAGACACCGGGACAGGGATTTGGATGGGCTTTCTTT
TRBJ1-1 | . | . | TRBV30 | CAWIQGRLGFAFF | TGTGCCTGGATTCAGGGGCGATTGGGGTTCGCTTTCTTT
TRBJ1-5 | . | . | TRBV4-1 | CASSQVGGLGNQPQHF | TGCGCCAGCAGCCAAGTAGGGGGACTCGGCAATCAGCCCCAGCATTTT
TRBJ1-4 | . | TRBD1 | TRBV7-6 | CASSRTPDRGQEKLFF | TGTGCCAGCAGCCGGACCCCTGACAGGGGGCAAGAAAAACTGTTTTTT
TRBJ2-3 | . | . | TRBV6-5 | CASTPPGAPDTQYF | TGTGCCAGCACTCCACCGGGGGCACCAGATACGCAGTATTTT
TRBJ2-1 | . | . | TRBV5-6 | CASSPTGAYHNEQFF | TGTGCCAGCAGCCCCACGGGGGCATACCACAATGAGCAGTTCTTC
TRBJ2-3 | . | TRBD1 | TRBV11-2 | CASSFSMGQGADTQYF | TGTGCCAGCAGCTTCTCTATGGGGCAGGGGGCAGATACGCAGTATTTT
TRBJ2-7 | . | . | TRBV7-8 | CASSFEIVSYEQYF | TGTGCCAGCAGCTTCGAGATTGTCTCCTACGAGCAGTACTTC
TRBJ1-2 | . | . | TRBV5-6 | CASSFDRDTYGYTF | TGTGCCAGCAGCTTTGACCGGGACACCTATGGCTACACCTTC
TRBJ1-6 | . | . | TRBV5-6 | CASGWGDSPLHF | TGTGCCAGCGGATGGGGCGATTCACCCCTCCACTTT
TRBJ2-7 | . | . | TRBV7-8 | CASSSRLDRAYEQYF | TGTGCCAGCAGCTCCCGCCTGGACAGAGCCTACGAGCAGTACTTC
TRBJ1-2 | . | TRBD1 | TRBV3-1/TRBV3-2 | CASSHPTPGQGMGYTF | TGTGCCAGCAGCCATCCGACCCCGGGACAGGGGATGGGCTACACCTTC